Listed here are 29 T cell receptor beta chains from one sample, sequenced in a study of spatial heterogeneity in lung cancer. Regarding time point: blood at routine non-recurrence follow-up after resection. MiXCR was run by TCRdb on the 5' RACE reads, yielding one entry per CDR3 protein. This table has about 27,000 distinct CDR3 sequences, 5.4% appearing once. This specimen consisted of PBMCs, obtained at follow-up. These receptors all stem from a female donor with early-stage non-small cell lung cancer.

In this sample, this clonotype turned up many times. This CDR3 reads CATSRERSARSPLHF. CDR3 nucleotides: TGTGCCACCAGCAGAGAAAGAAGCGCAAGGTCACCCCTCCACTTT. The rearrangement uses TRBV15 and TRBJ1-6, with D uncertain. Germline V lookup: CDR1 LNHNV, CDR2 YYDKDF (reference sequence). This CDR3 is 15 amino acids long. The V and J ends lost 0 bases and 10 bases respectively, with 13 bases between them. The full variable domain, with the rest looked up from reference TRBV15 and TRBJ1-6, is DAMVIQNPRYQVTQFGKPVTLSCSQTLNHNVMYWYQQKSSQAPKLLFHYYDKDFNNEADTPDNFQSRRPNTSFCFLDIRSPGLGDTAMYLCATSRERSARSPLHFGNGTRLTVT.

This clonotype was seen only a few times. The rearrangement joins TRBV6-2 or TRBV6-3 to TRBJ2-7; possible D gene TRBD2, 5 bases. This CDR3 region has 14 residues. Germline V gene lookup returns CDR1 MNHEY and CDR2 SVGEGT. The V end lost 2 bases, the J end lost 6 bases, and 14 bases lay between the germline ends. CDR3 coding DNA: TGTGCCAGCAGTTACGAGCGGACCAGAACCGAGCAGTACTTC. Protein: CASSYERTRTEQYF.

V usage is TRBV27 and J usage is TRBJ1-1; no clear D gene. V was pared by 6 bases and J by 1 base, with 9 bases between. CDR3 length equals 13 residues. Germline values: CDR1 MNHEY, CDR2 SMNVEV (reference sequence). CDR3 nucleotide sequence: TGTGCCAGCAGCGGCCCCTGGAACACTGAAGCTTTCTTT. Its translation: CASSGPWNTEAFF.

This clonotype has a count of ten or more. The chain uses TRBV25-1 and TRBJ2-7; D ambiguous. Germline loops: CDR1 MGHDK, CDR2 SYGVNS. The CDR3 spans 13 residues. Between the trimmed V and J ends, which lost 4 bases and 3 bases, there was a span of 10 bases. CDR3: CASSGPMGYEQYF. The CDR3 DNA reads as TGTGCCAGCAGTGGTCCGATGGGCTACGAGCAGTACTTC.

This clonotype was seen many times. V and J are TRBV29-1 and TRBJ2-7, with TRBD1 as a possible D gene (6 bases). The CDR3 extends over 12 amino acids. V was cut by 3 bases and J by 2 bases, with 8 bases left in between. Germline CDR1 SQVTM, CDR2 ANQGSEA. CDR3 residues: CSVEDRTYEQYF. CDR3 DNA sequence: TGCAGCGTTGAGGACAGAACCTACGAGCAGTACTTC.

This clonotype has ten or more counts. The chain joins TRBV28 to TRBJ1-2; 7 nucleotides agree with TRBD1. With V trimmed by 5 bases and J by 3 bases, 9 bases remained unmatched. In germline, CDR1 is MDHEN, CDR2 SYDVKM. The CDR3 runs to 15 residues. CDR3 sequence (DNA): TGTGCCAGCAGTCGTCCCGGGACAGCAGACTATGGCTACACCTTC. This translates into CASSRPGTADYGYTF.

This clonotype was counted ten times or more. The chain recombines TRBV5-1 with TRBJ2-5; 7 bases are a match to TRBD2. The germline gives CDR1 SGHRS, CDR2 YFSETQ. CDR3 length: 14 residues. J lost 1 base, V lost 4 bases, and 4 bases had no gene match. DNA for the CDR3: TGCGCCAGCAGCACGGGGGGACTCCAAGAGACCCAGTACTTC. Translated, it gives CASSTGGLQETQYF. Filled out from reference TRBV5-1 and TRBJ2-5, the complete variable domain reads KAGVTQTPRYLIKTRGQQVTLSCSPISGHRSVSWYQQTPGQGLQFLFEYFSETQRNKGNFPGRFSGRQFSNSRSEMNVSTLELGDSALYLCASSTGGLQETQYFGPGTRLLVL.

This clonotype has ten or more counts. The V call is TRBV12-3 or TRBV12-4, the J call TRBJ2-3, with 10 bases that match TRBD2. This CDR3 spans 15 amino acids. The V gene end was trimmed by 6 bases and the J gene end by 0 bases; junction bases not matched to a gene: 3. DNA of the CDR3: TGTGCCAGCAGACGGACTAGCGGAAGCACAGATACGCAGTATTTT. Residues: CASRRTSGSTDTQYF.

This clonotype was recorded many times. The gene calls are TRBV12-3 or TRBV12-4 and TRBJ2-7; 9 bases line up with TRBD1. This CDR3 has 16 amino acids. The V gene end was trimmed by 6 bases and the J gene end by 2 bases; junction bases not matched to a gene: 11. The CDR3 reads CASSLGGQGPAYEQYF. The CDR3 DNA sequence: TGTGCCAGCAGCCTAGGGGGACAGGGCCCAGCCTACGAGCAGTACTTC.

This clonotype was detected many times. The rearrangement links TRBV19 to TRBJ1-2; D is perhaps TRBD1 (5 bases). The CDR3 has 15 amino acids. Germline V gene data show CDR1 as LNHDA and CDR2 as SQIVND (reference sequence). Trimming took 3 bases from V and 6 from J, leaving 17 bases between them. The CDR3 sequence: CASSILITGLDGYTF. Written as DNA, the CDR3 is TGTGCCAGTAGTATTTTGATTACGGGACTTGATGGCTACACCTTC.

This clonotype was recorded at least ten times. The CDR3 DNA reads as TGCGCCAGCAGCCAAGGCGGGACAGCTAATACCAATTCACCCCTCCACTTT. It is translated as CASSQGGTANTNSPLHF. J is TRBJ1-6 and V is TRBV4-3, with 7 bases fitting TRBD1. Trimming removed 1 base from V and 7 bases from J; junction bases left unmatched: 10. There are 17 residues in the CDR3. Germline CDR1 and CDR2: LGHNA and YSLEER.

This clonotype was counted many times. In nucleotides, the CDR3 is TGCAGTGCTATACCGGGACTAGCGCGTAATGAGCAGTTCTTC. It specifies CSAIPGLARNEQFF. The chain uses TRBV20-1 and TRBJ2-1; TRBD2 matches 10 bases. From germline, CDR1 is DFQATT and CDR2 SNEGSKA (reference sequence). J was trimmed by 7 bases and V by 4 bases; bases with no gene match: 7. The CDR3 contains 14 residues.

This chain joins TRBV28 and TRBJ2-7; perhaps TRBD2 as D (5 bases). Trimming removed 4 bases at V and 2 bases at J, with 9 bases between. The germline V gene has CDR1 MDHEN and CDR2 SYDVKM. This CDR3 region has 13 residues. The CDR3 DNA is TGTGCCAGCAGTTCCGGGGAGACCTACGAGCAGTACTTC. Translation gives CASSSGETYEQYF.

At least ten counts were recorded for this clonotype. The CDR3, as DNA: TGCAGTGCTAGAACCGGGACAGGGGACTATGGCTACACCTTC. This encodes CSARTGTGDYGYTF. The chain joins TRBV20-1 to TRBJ1-2; TRBD1 matches 10 bases. The CDR3 sequence is 14 residues long. Per the germline V gene, CDR1 is DFQATT and CDR2 is SNEGSKA (reference sequence). V trimming: 2 bases; J trimming: 3 bases; junction bases outside the gene matches: 3.

This clonotype has ten or more counts. V and J are TRBV18 and TRBJ2-3; 8 nucleotides align to TRBD1. CDR1 and CDR2 (germline): KGHSH, LQKENI. Trimming cost V 6 bases and J 5 bases; bases outside gene matches: 13. The CDR3 contains 16 residues. The CDR3 DNA sequence: TGTGCCAGCTCTGCCGAGGCAGGGGGCAATGGAGATACGCAGTATTTT. Encoded protein: CASSAEAGGNGDTQYF.

This clonotype was observed many times. The V gene is TRBV27, the J gene TRBJ2-3, with TRBD1 identical over 11 bases. Germline trimming cut 5 bases from V and 2 bases from J; bases unmatched to any gene: 6. The CDR3 runs 16 residues. CDR1 MNHEY and CDR2 SMNVEV come from the germline V gene (reference sequence). CDR3 bases: TGTGCCAGCAGTCTCGGACAGGGGGCTATCACAGATACGCAGTATTTT. Translation: CASSLGQGAITDTQYF.

This clonotype was recorded many times. The chain uses TRBV5-1 and TRBJ2-3, with D possibly TRBD2 on 6 matching bases. The CDR3 is 15 amino acids. Trimming took 2 bases from V and 0 from J, leaving 10 bases between them. The germline CDR1 and CDR2 sequences are SGHRS and YFSETQ. The CDR3 is CASSLGGKSTDTQYF. The CDR3 DNA reads TGCGCCAGCAGCTTAGGCGGGAAAAGCACAGATACGCAGTATTTT.

About this clonotype: A read error is possible here, since a much larger clone lies one base away. This chain connects TRBV7-2 to TRBJ2-7, with 7 positions matching TRBD2. There are 14 residues in the CDR3. CDR1 and CDR2 from the germline V gene are SGHTA and FQGNSA. The CDR3 is CASSLASGSYEQYF. The CDR3 nucleotides are TGTGCCAGCAGCCTAGCTAGCGGATCCTACGAGCAGTACTTC.

This clonotype was picked up many times. J is TRBJ2-1 and V is TRBV12-3 or TRBV12-4, with D hard to call. The CDR3 runs to 12 residues. Trimming took off 3 bases at V and 9 bases at J, with 9 bases between the two ends. CDR3 in DNA: TGTGCCAGCAGTTTCCTGCAAGGTGAGCAGTTCTTC. This translates into CASSFLQGEQFF.

This clonotype was seen ten or more times. The CDR3: CASSEAVGNTGELFF. CDR3 nucleotide sequence: TGTGCCAGCAGTGAGGCGGTGGGTAACACCGGGGAGCTGTTTTTT. The rearrangement links TRBV25-1 to TRBJ2-2, with D unresolved. Germline CDR1 MGHDK, CDR2 SYGVNS. With 3 bases removed from V and 2 bases from J, the gap between germline ends came to 10 bases. This CDR3 comprises 15 residues.

The chain uses TRBV5-1 and TRBJ2-5; the D gene is possibly TRBD1 (6 bases). Deletions cut 4 bases from V and 2 bases from J, with 15 bases between. Per germline, CDR1 SGHRS and CDR2 YFSETQ. The CDR3 totals 15 residues. The CDR3 loop reads CASSPGQQTQETQYF. Here the CDR3 DNA reads TGCGCCAGCAGCCCTGGACAGCAAACTCAAGAGACCCAGTACTTC.

This chain joins TRBV27 and TRBJ2-7; D is perhaps TRBD1 (5 bases). The CDR3 has 14 amino acids. Germline V gene sequence: CDR1 MNHEY, CDR2 SMNVEV (reference sequence). Trimming removed 10 bases at V and 1 base at J, with 17 bases between. CDR3 coding DNA: TGTGCCACGGTCGCACAGGCGCCTTCCTACGAGCAGTACTTC. Encoded protein: CATVAQAPSYEQYF.

This clonotype was detected many times. This chain's CDR3 is CASSNGVTSGRTWTGELFF. The CDR3 bases are TGTGCCAGCAGTAATGGGGTCACTAGCGGGAGGACATGGACCGGGGAGCTGTTTTTT. This chain joins TRBV6-2 or TRBV6-3 and TRBJ2-2; 12 bases line up with TRBD2. Trimming at V came to 5 bases and at J to 5 bases, leaving 15 bases not matched to a gene. This CDR3 has 19 amino acids. Germline CDR1 is MNHEY and CDR2 is SVGEGT.

As DNA, the CDR3 is TGTGCCAGCAGTCAGTTGGCAGGGAATGGCTACACCTTC. Its translation: CASSQLAGNGYTF. The chain joins TRBV25-1 to TRBJ1-2, with D perhaps TRBD1 (5 bases). This CDR3 is built from 13 residues. Deletions cut 5 bases from V and 6 bases from J, with 13 bases between. Germline CDR1 and CDR2: MGHDK and SYGVNS.

This clonotype was recorded many times. The V gene is TRBV7-8, the J gene TRBJ2-3; D may match TRBD1 or TRBD2 (5 bases each). The germline V and J ends were trimmed by 0 bases and 3 bases, with 16 bases remaining between them. This CDR3 comprises 17 residues. Germline loops: CDR1 SGHVS, CDR2 FQNEAQ. This CDR3 reads CASSLAGQLWGTDTQYF. In DNA form, the CDR3 reads TGTGCCAGCAGCTTAGCTGGACAACTATGGGGGACAGATACGCAGTATTTT.

This clonotype was observed at least ten times. The gene calls are TRBV20-1 and TRBJ2-5; maybe TRBD1 (6 bases). Germline assignment: CDR1 DFQATT and CDR2 SNEGSKA (reference sequence). There are 12 residues in the CDR3. The V end lost 4 bases, the J end lost 0 bases, and 6 bases lay between the germline ends. The CDR3 loop reads CSANRDQETQYF. CDR3 nucleotide sequence: TGCAGTGCTAACAGGGACCAAGAGACCCAGTACTTC.

This clonotype was recorded at least ten times. The genes are TRBV5-1 and TRBJ2-2; TRBD2 might be the D (5 bases). Germline CDR1 SGHRS, CDR2 YFSETQ. The CDR3 contains 16 residues. V was shortened by 0 bases and J by 4 bases, with 13 bases between the two germline ends. The DNA for the CDR3 is TGCGCCAGCAGCTTGGAGGCTAGCAGGAGCACCGGGGAGCTGTTTTTT. This gives the protein CASSLEASRSTGELFF.

This clonotype was seen repeatedly, ten times or more. This chain connects TRBV20-1 to TRBJ1-5, with a weak D call TRBD1 (6 bases). This CDR3 comprises 14 residues. V was shortened by 3 bases and J by 4 bases, with 13 bases between the two germline ends. Per germline, CDR1 DFQATT and CDR2 SNEGSKA (reference sequence). Here the CDR3 reads CSASPGHPNQPQHF. As DNA, the CDR3 is TGCAGTGCTAGCCCGGGACACCCTAATCAGCCCCAGCATTTT.

The J gene is TRBJ1-2, the V gene TRBV18; D is uncertain. V dropped 2 bases and J dropped 2 bases, with 3 bases sitting between them. Germline assignment: CDR1 KGHSH and CDR2 LQKENI. This CDR3 has 12 amino acids. The CDR3 DNA sequence: TGTGCCAGCTCACCAGAGAACTATGGCTACACCTTC. Residues: CASSPENYGYTF.